These 17 T cell receptor beta chains share one sample of origin, sequenced in a study of graft-versus-host responses after intestinal transplantation. These receptors have no known antigen. This table comes from immunoSEQ multiplex PCR, and its TCRdb copy is limited to in-frame clones, with some not included. The repertoire holds 84,000 or so clones, with around nine tenths as singletons. Sequences were derived from unstimulated CD8+ T cells sorted from spleen or lymph node cells, sampled before transplant. These receptor sequences come from a human donor who was the organ donor for an intestinal transplant.

For the CDR3, the DNA is TGCGCCAGCAGCCAAGTAGGGGGCGAGGGGGTCTATGGCTACACCTTC. Its protein product is CASSQVGGEGVYGYTF. This chain uses TRBV4-1 with TRBJ1-2; 7 nucleotides match TRBD1. The CDR3 has 16 amino acids. V shed 1 base, J shed 4 bases, and the junction held 9 bases outside the gene matches. Germline lookup yields CDR1 MGHRA and CDR2 YSYEKL.

This clone has just one count. The chain couples TRBV6-1 to TRBJ2-6; D is perhaps TRBD1 or TRBD2 (5 bases each). The V end was cut by 6 bases, the J end by 3 bases, with 12 bases between. The CDR3 runs 15 residues. CDR1 and CDR2 from the germline V gene are MNHNS and SASEGT. The CDR3 is CASSDGTDGANVLTF. CDR3 DNA: TGTGCCAGCAGCGACGGGACGGATGGGGCCAACGTCCTGACTTTC.

The genes are TRBV28 and TRBJ1-1; a possible D gene is TRBD1 (6 bases). Germline loops: CDR1 MDHEN, CDR2 SYDVKM. The CDR3 is 16 amino acids. Deletions cut 9 bases from V and 0 bases from J, with 20 bases between. Here the CDR3 reads CASEGGQTKMNTEAFF. CDR3 DNA sequence: TGTGCCAGTGAGGGGGGGCAGACTAAAATGAACACTGAAGCTTTCTTT.

This rearrangement joins TRBV19 to TRBJ2-2; D remains unclear. This CDR3 is built from 17 residues. The germline V gene encodes CDR1 LNHDA and CDR2 SQIVND (reference sequence). Trimming stripped 3 bases from V and 3 bases from J, with 17 bases between. CDR3 amino acids: CASSMPLLGQDTGELFF. The CDR3 DNA is TGTGCCAGTAGTATGCCTTTATTGGGTCAGGACACCGGGGAGCTGTTTTTT.

The rearrangement links TRBV7-8 to TRBJ2-7; TRBD1 might be the D (6 bases). Trimming left V 0 bases short and J 2 bases short, with 11 bases between. This CDR3 has 15 residues. Per the germline V gene, CDR1 is SGHVS and CDR2 is FQNEAQ. The CDR3: CASSLAPGVTYEQYF. In DNA form, the CDR3 reads TGTGCCAGCAGCTTAGCGCCAGGGGTTACCTACGAGCAGTACTTC.

This rearrangement joins TRBV28 to TRBJ1-5; D ambiguous. CDR3 length: 13 amino acids. V lost 6 bases and J lost 7, with 13 bases in between. The V gene's germline CDR1 is MDHEN and CDR2 SYDVKM. In DNA, the CDR3 is TGTGCCAGCAGGTCGGTGGGTTGGCAGCCCCAGCATTTT. This codes for CASRSVGWQPQHF. The whole variable domain, filled in from reference TRBV28 and TRBJ1-5, reads DVKVTQSSRYLVKRTGEKVFLECVQDMDHENMFWYRQDPGLGLRLIYFSYDVKMKEKGDIPEGYSVSREKKERFSLILESASTNQTSMYLCASRSVGWQPQHFGDGTRLSIL.

This chain joins TRBV25-1 and TRBJ1-2; D call uncertain. V was cut by 4 bases and J by 8 bases, with 11 bases left in between. CDR3 length: 12 amino acids. Germline V gene lookup returns CDR1 MGHDK and CDR2 SYGVNS. In DNA, the CDR3 is TGTGCCAGCAGTGCCCTTTCTGGGGGCTACACCTTC. Its protein is CASSALSGGYTF.

This clone was seen just once. The genes are TRBV27 and TRBJ2-1, with 7 positions matching TRBD1. This CDR3 has 14 residues. CDR1 MNHEY and CDR2 SMNVEV come from the germline V gene (reference sequence). The J segment lost 7 bases and the V segment lost 5 bases, leaving 8 bases of the junction unmatched. The CDR3 loop is CASSRQGPVNEQFF. The CDR3 DNA reads as TGTGCCAGCAGTCGACAGGGCCCAGTTAATGAGCAGTTCTTC.

A single count supports this clone. The chain is built from TRBV10-1 and TRBJ2-5; D gene uncertain. V was cut by 9 bases and J by 0 bases, with 11 bases left in between. Germline CDR1 WNHNN, CDR2 SYGVQD (reference sequence). The length of the CDR3 is 13 residues. The CDR3 reads CASSGRNQETQYF. CDR3 DNA: TGCGCCAGTTCAGGACGGAACCAAGAGACCCAGTACTTC.

The chain uses TRBV5-5 and TRBJ2-1; maybe TRBD2 (5 bases). There are 15 residues in the CDR3. Germline V CDR1 and CDR2: SGHKS, YYEKEE (reference sequence). Trimming stripped 2 bases from V and 4 bases from J, with 13 bases between. Here the CDR3 DNA reads TGTGCCAGCAGCTTTCGGGAAGGCGTGTACAATGAGCAGTTCTTC. Residues: CASSFREGVYNEQFF.

The genes are TRBV5-4 and TRBJ1-4; a weak D match, TRBD1 (6 bases). The germline V gene has CDR1 SGHNT and CDR2 YYREEE (reference sequence). Trimming took off 1 base at V and 2 bases at J, with 15 bases between the two ends. This CDR3 contains 17 residues. In nucleotides, the CDR3 is TGTGCCAGCAGCTTGAGGGCAGGGGCTTATACTAATGAAAAACTGTTTTTT. As protein: CASSLRAGAYTNEKLFF.

This clone has just one count. The chain uses TRBV5-4 and TRBJ1-4, with D unresolved. This CDR3 contains 15 residues. The V end lost 4 bases, the J end lost 6 bases, and 16 bases lay between the germline ends. The germline V gene has CDR1 SGHNT and CDR2 YYREEE (reference sequence). The CDR3 region is CASSPDGILHEKLFF. The CDR3 region has the DNA TGTGCCAGCAGCCCCGACGGAATTTTACATGAAAAACTGTTTTTT.

Here the CDR3 DNA reads TGTGCCAGCAGCCCGGGACTTTACGGGGATGAGCAGTTCTTC. The encoded protein is CASSPGLYGDEQFF. This sequence joins TRBV4-2 and TRBJ2-1; maybe TRBD2 (6 bases). V dropped 4 bases and J dropped 8 bases, with 15 bases sitting between them. The CDR3 extends over 14 amino acids. Germline V gene lookup returns CDR1 LGHNA and CDR2 YNFKEQ.

The chain carries TRBV7-9 and TRBJ2-7; D possibly corresponds to TRBD1 (5 bases). The CDR3 runs 13 residues. In germline, CDR1 is SEHNR, CDR2 FQNEAQ (reference sequence). V was clipped by 3 bases and J by 6 bases, with 12 bases between them. The CDR3 DNA reads as TGTGCCAGCAGCTTTTCAATAGGGGCCGAGCAGTACTTC. As protein: CASSFSIGAEQYF.

The rearrangement links TRBV19 to TRBJ1-5, with D possibly matching TRBD1 (5 bases). V lost 8 bases, J lost 0 bases, and 17 bases lay in between. Germline lookup yields CDR1 LNHDA and CDR2 SQIVND (reference sequence). CDR3 length: 16 residues. CDR3 DNA sequence: TGTGCCAGTTCACCCGGGACCGTGTATAGCAATCAGCCCCAGCATTTT. It is translated as CASSPGTVYSNQPQHF.

The chain combines TRBV19 with TRBJ2-1, with TRBD2 identical over 7 bases. The V and J ends lost 7 bases and 3 bases, in that order; junction bases with no gene match: 6. Per the germline V gene, CDR1 is LNHDA and CDR2 is SQIVND (reference sequence). This CDR3 region has 14 residues. The CDR3 sequence is CASTWGGDYNEQFF. In nucleotides, the CDR3 is TGTGCCAGTACGTGGGGGGGGGACTACAATGAGCAGTTCTTC.

The chain uses TRBV7-9 and TRBJ1-2, with D possibly TRBD1 on 6 matching bases. The ends were cut back, 5 bases at V and 3 bases at J, with 10 bases in the middle. Looked up from germline, CDR1 is SEHNR and CDR2 is FQNEAQ (reference sequence). This CDR3 spans 13 amino acids. CDR3 DNA: TGTGCCAGCAGCCGGACAGCTTACTATGGCTACACCTTC. Amino acids: CASSRTAYYGYTF.